These 19 T cell receptor beta chains share one sample of origin, sequenced in a study of T cells in narcolepsy. Profiling relied on immunoSEQ multiplex PCR, and the TCRdb table lists in-frame clones only, not all of them. The sample yields around 20,000 clones, over 80% seen once. Input material: memory (CD45RA-) CD4+ T cells from blood. The receptors stem from a human donor in good health.

The genes are TRBV5-1 and TRBJ2-1; 8 bases agree with TRBD2. Germline CDR1 SGHRS, CDR2 YFSETQ. V lost 4 bases to trimming and J lost 7 bases; unmatched junction nucleotides: 16. The CDR3 length is 17 residues. This chain's CDR3 is CASSPLGRGVAANEQFF. CDR3 sequence (DNA): TGCGCCAGCAGCCCCCTGGGGCGGGGGGTCGCGGCGAATGAGCAGTTCTTC. Full variable domain (missing parts from reference TRBV5-1 and TRBJ2-1): KAGVTQTPRYLIKTRGQQVTLSCSPISGHRSVSWYQQTPGQGLQFLFEYFSETQRNKGNFPGRFSGRQFSNSRSEMNVSTLELGDSALYLCASSPLGRGVAANEQFFGPGTRLTVL.

This chain links TRBV6-5 with TRBJ2-5; D call uncertain. CDR1 and CDR2 (germline): MNHEY, SVGAGI. The CDR3 consists of 14 residues. The germline V and J ends were trimmed by 6 bases and 4 bases, with 15 bases remaining between them. CDR3 loop: CASSSLVRRETQYF. The CDR3 DNA follows: TGTGCCAGCAGCTCCTTAGTAAGGCGAGAGACCCAGTACTTC.

The chain uses TRBV5-6 and TRBJ2-3; 7 bases are shared with TRBD2. CDR1 is SGHDT, CDR2 YYEEEE, per germline. The CDR3 totals 15 residues. Trimming at V came to 1 base and at J to 0 bases, leaving 2 bases not matched to a gene. CDR3 coding DNA: TGTGCCAGCAGCTTGAGGCGGGGGAGCACAGATACGCAGTATTTT. Its protein is CASSLRRGSTDTQYF.

The chain links TRBV28 to TRBJ1-6; no reliable D call. The CDR3 is made up of 14 amino acids. Germline CDR1 and CDR2: MDHEN and SYDVKM. V was cut by 2 bases and J by 5 bases, with 7 bases left in between. The CDR3 sequence is CASSLPADNSPLHF. CDR3 coding DNA: TGTGCCAGCAGTTTACCGGCCGATAATTCACCCCTCCACTTT.

V and J are TRBV27 and TRBJ1-6, with D unresolved. Germline V lookup: CDR1 MNHEY, CDR2 SMNVEV (reference sequence). The ends were cut back, 3 bases at V and 2 bases at J, with 8 bases in the middle. The CDR3 covers 15 residues. The CDR3 sequence: CASSFKGPYNSPLHF. In nucleotides, the CDR3 is TGTGCCAGCAGTTTCAAAGGACCCTATAATTCACCCCTCCACTTT.

The chain combines TRBV9 with TRBJ2-2; TRBD1 agrees at 7 bases. Germline-derived CDR1 and CDR2 are SGDLS and YYNGEE. V was clipped by 0 bases and J by 1 base; unmatched bases: 6. This CDR3 region has 17 residues. CDR3 coding DNA: TGTGCCAGCAGCGTAGTCGGGACAGCGAAGAACACCGGGGAGCTGTTTTTT. Translation: CASSVVGTAKNTGELFF.

The chain couples TRBV7-2 to TRBJ2-7; no firm D call. Germline V CDR1 and CDR2: SGHTA, FQGNSA. V was shortened by 2 bases and J by 3 bases, with 5 bases between the two germline ends. The CDR3 is 12 amino acids. The CDR3 here is CASSLSRYEQYF. The CDR3, as DNA: TGTGCCAGCAGCTTATCCCGCTACGAGCAGTACTTC.

With respect to this clone: Within the sample, other DNA sequences also encode this same CDR3. The rearrangement uses TRBV27 and TRBJ2-7; no clear D. The CDR3 contains 11 residues. The V end was cut by 4 bases, the J end by 3 bases, with 4 bases between. CDR1 is MNHEY, CDR2 SMNVEV, per germline (reference sequence). The CDR3 nucleotides are TGTGCCAGCAGTTCTTACTACGAGCAGTACTTC. As protein: CASSSYYEQYF.

The chain links TRBV28 to TRBJ2-7; D might be TRBD1 (6 bases). CDR1 is MDHEN and CDR2 is SYDVKM in the germline V gene. This CDR3 is built from 14 residues. Trimming took off 7 bases at V and 0 bases at J, with 13 bases between the two ends. The CDR3 protein is CASTKQGHSYEQYF. Here the CDR3 DNA reads TGTGCCAGCACGAAACAGGGACACTCCTACGAGCAGTACTTC.

This clone was seen once. This rearrangement joins TRBV5-4 to TRBJ2-5; the match to TRBD1 covers 12 bases. CDR1 and CDR2 from the germline V gene are SGHNT and YYREEE (reference sequence). The CDR3 spans 19 residues. V trimming: 4 bases; J trimming: 0 bases; junction bases outside the gene matches: 13. CDR3 region: CASSPRGPGQGAYQETQYF. Written as DNA, the CDR3 is TGTGCCAGCAGCCCCCGCGGTCCGGGACAGGGGGCTTACCAAGAGACCCAGTACTTC. The whole variable domain, remainder taken from reference TRBV5-4 and TRBJ2-5, is ETGVTQSPTHLIKTRGQQVTLRCSSQSGHNTVSWYQQALGQGPQFIFQYYREEENGRGNFPPRFSGLQFPNYSSELNVNALELDDSALYLCASSPRGPGQGAYQETQYFGPGTRLLVL.

V is TRBV28 and J is TRBJ2-1; a weak D match, TRBD2 (6 bases). V lost 6 bases to trimming and J lost 5 bases, with 8 bases between them. CDR1 is MDHEN and CDR2 is SYDVKM in the germline V gene. This CDR3 has 12 residues. The CDR3 region has the DNA TGTGCCAGCAGGGAGCGGGACAATGAGCAGTTCTTC. Its protein product is CASRERDNEQFF.

On this clone: The same CDR3 can be traced to other DNA sequences in this sample. The rearrangement joins TRBV18 to TRBJ2-5; TRBD1 matches 7 bases. The ends lost 3 bases at V and 2 bases at J; junction bases unmatched: 0. CDR3 length: 13 residues. The germline V gene has CDR1 KGHSH and CDR2 LQKENI. The CDR3 nucleotides are TGTGCCAGCTCACCGGGACAGCAAGAGACCCAGTACTTC. It yields the protein CASSPGQQETQYF.

A single count supports this clone. CDR3 residues: CASSYGTAVRQFF. CDR3 DNA: TGTGCCAGCAGCTATGGGACGGCGGTTAGGCAGTTCTTC. The genes are TRBV5-6 and TRBJ2-1; D possibly uses TRBD1 or TRBD2 (5 bases each). This CDR3 is built from 13 residues. CDR1 is SGHDT and CDR2 is YYEEEE in the germline V gene. The V gene lost 3 bases and the J gene lost 12 bases, with 16 bases spanning the gap.

The chain recombines TRBV20-1 with TRBJ1-1; a possible D gene is TRBD1 (5 bases). The V gene lost 6 bases and the J gene lost 6 bases, with 11 bases spanning the gap. The CDR3 runs to 11 residues. Germline V gene sequence: CDR1 DFQATT, CDR2 SNEGSKA (reference sequence). The chain's CDR3 is CSARGSAEAFF. DNA of the CDR3: TGCAGTGCCCGGGGGTCGGCTGAAGCTTTCTTT.

V gene TRBV7-2 combines with J gene TRBJ1-5, with D unclear. V lost 1 base to trimming and J lost 6 bases, with 7 bases between them. The length of the CDR3 is 13 residues. Germline V gene lookup returns CDR1 SGHTA and CDR2 FQGNSA. CDR3 sequence: CASSLGRSQPQHF. CDR3 in DNA: TGTGCCAGCAGCTTAGGTAGATCTCAGCCCCAGCATTTT.

Worth noting for this clone: One end of the junction does not line up with germline, which may come from a read error. The chain uses TRBV19 and TRBJ2-7, with D perhaps matching TRBD1 or TRBD2 (7 bases each). CDR1 and CDR2 from the germline V gene are LNHDA and SQIVND (reference sequence). The CDR3 has 14 residues. Written as DNA, the CDR3 is TGTGCCAGCAAGGGAGGGGGCGCGTCCTCCGAGCAGTACTTC. This translates into CASKGGGASSEQYF.

This clone was seen just once. This rearrangement joins TRBV27 to TRBJ2-1, with 10 bases lining up with TRBD2. The CDR3 totals 15 residues. Germline CDR1 is MNHEY and CDR2 is SMNVEV (reference sequence). V shed 5 bases, J shed 9 bases, and the junction held 10 bases outside the gene matches. The CDR3 coding sequence is TGTGCCAGCAGTCCCATAGCGGGAGGAAGGGGTGAGCAGTTCTTC. It encodes CASSPIAGGRGEQFF.

This clone has only one observation. This chain uses TRBV19 with TRBJ1-5; unclear D gene. Germline CDR1 LNHDA, CDR2 SQIVND (reference sequence). There are 14 residues in the CDR3. Deletions cut 8 bases from V and 3 bases from J, with 14 bases between. CDR3 DNA: TGTGCCAGTTCTATTACCTCCCCCAATCAGCCCCAGCATTTT. It encodes CASSITSPNQPQHF.

For this clone: The same CDR3 also results from other DNA sequences found in this sample. The chain recombines TRBV16 with TRBJ1-2, with 11 nucleotides matching TRBD1. This CDR3 is 15 amino acids long. Unmatched junction bases numbered 6, after V lost 2 bases and J lost 7 bases. Germline V gene data show CDR1 as KGHSY and CDR2 as FQNENV. The DNA of the CDR3 is TGTGCCAGCAGCCAAATGGGGACAGGGGGGCGTGGCTACACCTTC. Translation gives CASSQMGTGGRGYTF.